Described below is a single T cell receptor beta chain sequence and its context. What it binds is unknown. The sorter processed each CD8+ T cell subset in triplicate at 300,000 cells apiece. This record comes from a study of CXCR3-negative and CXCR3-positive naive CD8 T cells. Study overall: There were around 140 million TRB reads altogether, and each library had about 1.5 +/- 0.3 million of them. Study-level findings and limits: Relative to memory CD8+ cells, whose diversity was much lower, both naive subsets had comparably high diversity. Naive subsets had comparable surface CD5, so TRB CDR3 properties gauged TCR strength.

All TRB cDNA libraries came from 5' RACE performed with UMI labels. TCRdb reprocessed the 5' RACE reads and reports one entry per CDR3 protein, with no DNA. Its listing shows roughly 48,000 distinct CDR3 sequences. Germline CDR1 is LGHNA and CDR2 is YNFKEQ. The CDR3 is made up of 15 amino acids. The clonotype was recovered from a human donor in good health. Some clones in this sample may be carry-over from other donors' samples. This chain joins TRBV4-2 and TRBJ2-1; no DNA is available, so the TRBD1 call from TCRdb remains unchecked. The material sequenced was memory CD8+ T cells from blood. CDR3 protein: CASSHGTGGSNEQFF.